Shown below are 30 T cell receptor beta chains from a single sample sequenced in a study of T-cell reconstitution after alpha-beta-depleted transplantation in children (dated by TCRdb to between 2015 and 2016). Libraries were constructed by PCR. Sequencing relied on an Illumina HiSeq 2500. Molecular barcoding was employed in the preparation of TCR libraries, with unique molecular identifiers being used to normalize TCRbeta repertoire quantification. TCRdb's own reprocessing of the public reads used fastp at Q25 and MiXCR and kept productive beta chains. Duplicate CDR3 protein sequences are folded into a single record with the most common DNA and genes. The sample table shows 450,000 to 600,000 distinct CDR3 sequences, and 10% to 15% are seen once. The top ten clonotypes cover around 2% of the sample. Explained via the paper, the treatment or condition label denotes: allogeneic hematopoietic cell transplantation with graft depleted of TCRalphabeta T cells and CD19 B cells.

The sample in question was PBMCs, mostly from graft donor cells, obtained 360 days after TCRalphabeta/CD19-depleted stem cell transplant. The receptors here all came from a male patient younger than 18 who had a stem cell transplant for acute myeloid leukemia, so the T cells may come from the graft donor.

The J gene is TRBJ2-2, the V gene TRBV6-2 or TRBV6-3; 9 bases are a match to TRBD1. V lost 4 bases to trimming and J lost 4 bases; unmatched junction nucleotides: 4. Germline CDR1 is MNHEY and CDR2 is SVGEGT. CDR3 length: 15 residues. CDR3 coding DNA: TGTGCCAGCAGTTGGGGGACAGGGCGCACCGGGGAGCTGTTTTTT. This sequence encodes CASSWGTGRTGELFF.

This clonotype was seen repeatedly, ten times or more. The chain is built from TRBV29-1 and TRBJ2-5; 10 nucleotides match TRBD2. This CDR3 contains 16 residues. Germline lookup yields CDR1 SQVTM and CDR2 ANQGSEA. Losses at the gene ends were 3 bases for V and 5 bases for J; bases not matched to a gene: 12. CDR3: CSVELAGVGVWETQYF. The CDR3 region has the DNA TGCAGCGTTGAGCTAGCGGGAGTAGGGGTTTGGGAGACCCAGTACTTC.

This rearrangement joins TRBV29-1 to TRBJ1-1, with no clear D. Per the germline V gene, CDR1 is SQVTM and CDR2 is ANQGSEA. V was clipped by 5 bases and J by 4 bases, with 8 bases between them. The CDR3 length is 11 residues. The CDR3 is CSVPLGTEAFF. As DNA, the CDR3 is TGCAGCGTTCCACTCGGCACTGAAGCTTTCTTT.

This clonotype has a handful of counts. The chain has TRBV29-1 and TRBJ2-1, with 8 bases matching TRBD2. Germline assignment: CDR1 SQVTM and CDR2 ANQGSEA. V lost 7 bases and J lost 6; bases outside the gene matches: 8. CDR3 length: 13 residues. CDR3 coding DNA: TGCAGCGCGGCGGGACTAGTGATCAATGAGCAGTTCTTC. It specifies CSAAGLVINEQFF.

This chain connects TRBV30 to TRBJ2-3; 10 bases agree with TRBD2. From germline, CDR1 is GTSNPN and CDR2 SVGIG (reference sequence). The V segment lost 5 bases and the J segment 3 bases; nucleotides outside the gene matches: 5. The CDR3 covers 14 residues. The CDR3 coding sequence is TGTGCCTGGGCTCTAGCGGGAGCTACAGATACGCAGTATTTT. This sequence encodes CAWALAGATDTQYF.

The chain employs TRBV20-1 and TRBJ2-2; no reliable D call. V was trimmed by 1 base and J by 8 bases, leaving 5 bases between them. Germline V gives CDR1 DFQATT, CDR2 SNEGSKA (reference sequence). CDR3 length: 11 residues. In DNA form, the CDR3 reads TGCAGTGCTAGAGTTGCGGGGGAGCTGTTTTTT. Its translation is CSARVAGELFF.

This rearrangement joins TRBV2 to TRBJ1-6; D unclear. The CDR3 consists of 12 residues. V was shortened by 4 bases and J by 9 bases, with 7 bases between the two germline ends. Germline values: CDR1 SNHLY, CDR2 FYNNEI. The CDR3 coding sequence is TGTGCCAGCAGTGTGGATATTTCACCCCTCCACTTT. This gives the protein CASSVDISPLHF.

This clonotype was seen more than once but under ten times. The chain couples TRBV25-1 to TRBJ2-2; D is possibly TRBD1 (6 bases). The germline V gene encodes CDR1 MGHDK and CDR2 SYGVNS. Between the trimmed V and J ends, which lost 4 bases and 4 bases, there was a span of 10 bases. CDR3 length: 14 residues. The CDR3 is CASSVTGITGELFF. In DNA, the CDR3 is TGTGCCAGCAGTGTCACAGGGATCACCGGGGAGCTGTTTTTT.

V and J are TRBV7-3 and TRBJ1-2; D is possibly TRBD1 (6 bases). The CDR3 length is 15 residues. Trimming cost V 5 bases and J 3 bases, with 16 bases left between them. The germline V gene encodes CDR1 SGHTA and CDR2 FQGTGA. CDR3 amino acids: CASSLTGSRDYGYTF. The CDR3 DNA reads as TGTGCCAGCAGCCTGACAGGATCTCGTGACTATGGCTACACCTTC.

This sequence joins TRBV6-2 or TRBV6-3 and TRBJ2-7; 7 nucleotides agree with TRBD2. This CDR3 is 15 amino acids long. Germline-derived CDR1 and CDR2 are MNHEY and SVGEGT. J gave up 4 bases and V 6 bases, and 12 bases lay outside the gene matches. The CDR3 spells CASRPNYLAAYEQYF. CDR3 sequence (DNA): TGTGCCAGCAGACCTAACTACCTAGCGGCTTACGAGCAGTACTTC.

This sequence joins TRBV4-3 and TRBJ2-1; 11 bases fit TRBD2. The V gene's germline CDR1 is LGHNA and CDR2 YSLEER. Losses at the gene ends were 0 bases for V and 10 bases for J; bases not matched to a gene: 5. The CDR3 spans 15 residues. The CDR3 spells CASSQDTSGRGEQFF. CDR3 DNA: TGCGCCAGCAGCCAAGATACTAGCGGGAGAGGGGAGCAGTTCTTC.

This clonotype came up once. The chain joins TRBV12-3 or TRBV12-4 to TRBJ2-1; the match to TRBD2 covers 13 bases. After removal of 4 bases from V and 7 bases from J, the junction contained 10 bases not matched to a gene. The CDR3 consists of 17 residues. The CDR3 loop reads CASSSPMTSGRFNEQFF. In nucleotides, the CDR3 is TGTGCCAGCAGTTCACCGATGACTAGCGGGAGGTTTAATGAGCAGTTCTTC.

The CDR3: CASRATSGVFSSYNEQFF. The CDR3 region has the DNA TGTGCCAGCAGGGCGACTAGCGGGGTCTTTAGCTCCTACAATGAGCAGTTCTTC. The chain employs TRBV28 and TRBJ2-1; 11 bases align to TRBD2. This CDR3 contains 18 residues. Germline values: CDR1 MDHEN, CDR2 SYDVKM. The ends lost 6 bases at V and 0 bases at J; junction bases unmatched: 10.

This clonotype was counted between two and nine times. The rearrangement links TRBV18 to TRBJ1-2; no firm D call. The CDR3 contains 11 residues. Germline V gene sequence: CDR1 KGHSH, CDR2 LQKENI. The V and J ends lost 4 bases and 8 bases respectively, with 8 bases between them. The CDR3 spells CASSRGNGYTF. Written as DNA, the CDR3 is TGTGCCAGCTCACGAGGGAACGGCTACACCTTC.

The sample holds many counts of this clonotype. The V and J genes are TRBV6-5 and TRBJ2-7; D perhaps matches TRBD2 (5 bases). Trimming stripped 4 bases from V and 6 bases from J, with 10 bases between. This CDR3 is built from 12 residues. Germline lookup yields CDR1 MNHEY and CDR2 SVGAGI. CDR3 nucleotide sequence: TGTGCCAGCAGTTTAGAGGGAGTCGAGCAGTACTTC. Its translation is CASSLEGVEQYF.

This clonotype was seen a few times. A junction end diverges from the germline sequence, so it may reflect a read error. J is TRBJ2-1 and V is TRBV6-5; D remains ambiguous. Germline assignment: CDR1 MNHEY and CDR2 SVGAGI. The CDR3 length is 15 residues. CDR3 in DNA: TGTGCCAGCAGTTACGTGGCGGAACCCTATAATGAGCAGTTCTTC. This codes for CASSYVAEPYNEQFF.

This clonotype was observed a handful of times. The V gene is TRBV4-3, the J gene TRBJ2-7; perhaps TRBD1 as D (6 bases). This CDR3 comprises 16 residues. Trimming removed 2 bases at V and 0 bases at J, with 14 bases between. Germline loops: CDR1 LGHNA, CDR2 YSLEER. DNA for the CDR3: TGCGCCAGCAGCCAATTAACAGGGATGGGCTCCTACGAGCAGTACTTC. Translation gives CASSQLTGMGSYEQYF.

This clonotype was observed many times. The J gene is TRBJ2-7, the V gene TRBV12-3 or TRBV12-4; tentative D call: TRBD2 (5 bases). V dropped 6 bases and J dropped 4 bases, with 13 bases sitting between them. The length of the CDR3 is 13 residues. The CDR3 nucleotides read TGTGCCAGCAGATCGGGATGGAATTACGAGCAGTACTTC. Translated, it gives CASRSGWNYEQYF.

The CDR3 is CASSEGLRGRQETQYF. The CDR3 nucleotides read TGTGCCAGCAGTGAAGGGCTCAGGGGTCGGCAAGAGACCCAGTACTTC. The J gene is TRBJ2-5, the V gene TRBV25-1, with D perhaps matching TRBD1 (6 bases). Germline V gives CDR1 MGHDK, CDR2 SYGVNS. CDR3 length equals 16 residues. V lost 2 bases, J lost 2 bases, and 15 bases lay in between.

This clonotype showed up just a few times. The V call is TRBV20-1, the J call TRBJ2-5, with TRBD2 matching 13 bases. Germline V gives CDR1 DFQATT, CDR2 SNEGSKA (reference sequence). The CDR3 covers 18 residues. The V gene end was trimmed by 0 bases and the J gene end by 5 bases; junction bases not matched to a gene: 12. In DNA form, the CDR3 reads TGCAGTGCTAGAGATGCCGGACTAGCGGGAGTTGTGGTGGAGACCCAGTACTTC. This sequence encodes CSARDAGLAGVVVETQYF.

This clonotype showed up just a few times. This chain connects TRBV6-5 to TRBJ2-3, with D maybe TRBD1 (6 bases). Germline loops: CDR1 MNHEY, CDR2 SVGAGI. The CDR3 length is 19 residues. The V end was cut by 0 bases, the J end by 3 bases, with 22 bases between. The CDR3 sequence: CASSYSSIRPGVFTDTQYF. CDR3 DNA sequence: TGTGCCAGCAGTTACTCGAGTATTCGGCCAGGGGTTTTTACAGATACGCAGTATTTT.

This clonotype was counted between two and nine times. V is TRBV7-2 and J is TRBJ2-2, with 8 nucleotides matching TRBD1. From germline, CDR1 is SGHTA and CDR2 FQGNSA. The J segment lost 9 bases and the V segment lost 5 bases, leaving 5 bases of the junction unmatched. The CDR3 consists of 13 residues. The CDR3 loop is CASSRGQGRELFF. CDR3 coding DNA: TGTGCCAGCAGCCGAGGACAGGGCCGGGAGCTGTTTTTT.

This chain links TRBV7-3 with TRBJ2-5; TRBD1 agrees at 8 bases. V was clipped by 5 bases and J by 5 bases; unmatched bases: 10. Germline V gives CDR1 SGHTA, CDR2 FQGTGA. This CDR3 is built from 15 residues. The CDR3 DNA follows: TGTGCCAGCAGCCTCGACAGGGGTCCGGGTGAGACCCAGTACTTC. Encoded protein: CASSLDRGPGETQYF.

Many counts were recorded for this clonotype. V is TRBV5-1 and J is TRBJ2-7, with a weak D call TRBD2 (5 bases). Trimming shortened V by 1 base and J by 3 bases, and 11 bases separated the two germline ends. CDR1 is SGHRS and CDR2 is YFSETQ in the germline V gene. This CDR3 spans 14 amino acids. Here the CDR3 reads CASSLSVEVYEQYF. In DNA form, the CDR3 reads TGCGCCAGCAGCTTGAGTGTGGAGGTCTACGAGCAGTACTTC.

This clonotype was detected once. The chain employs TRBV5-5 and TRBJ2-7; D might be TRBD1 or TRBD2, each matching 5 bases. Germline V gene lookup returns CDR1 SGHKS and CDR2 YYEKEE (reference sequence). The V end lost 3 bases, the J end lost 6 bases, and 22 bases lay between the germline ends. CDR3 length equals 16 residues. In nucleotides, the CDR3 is TGTGCCAGCAGCTGGGCCCGGGACCCCCCGGGCGCCGAGCAGTACTTC. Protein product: CASSWARDPPGAEQYF.

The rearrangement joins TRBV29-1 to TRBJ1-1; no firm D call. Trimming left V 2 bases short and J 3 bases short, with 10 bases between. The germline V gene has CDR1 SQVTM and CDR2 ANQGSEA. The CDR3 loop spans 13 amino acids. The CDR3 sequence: CSVERGGDTEAFF. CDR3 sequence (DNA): TGCAGCGTTGAACGGGGAGGTGACACTGAAGCTTTCTTT.

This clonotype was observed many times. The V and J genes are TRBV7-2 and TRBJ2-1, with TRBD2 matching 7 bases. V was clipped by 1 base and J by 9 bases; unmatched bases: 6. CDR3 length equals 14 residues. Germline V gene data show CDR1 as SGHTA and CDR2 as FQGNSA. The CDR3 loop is CASSLEGGPIEQFF. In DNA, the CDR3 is TGTGCCAGCAGCTTAGAGGGAGGGCCGATTGAGCAGTTCTTC.

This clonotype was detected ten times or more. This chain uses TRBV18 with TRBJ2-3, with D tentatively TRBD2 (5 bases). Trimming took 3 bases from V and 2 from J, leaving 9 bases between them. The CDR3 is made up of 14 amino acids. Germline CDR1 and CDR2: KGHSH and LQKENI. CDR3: CASSPRGSTDTQYF. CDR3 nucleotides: TGTGCCAGCTCACCTCGAGGGTCCACAGATACGCAGTATTTT. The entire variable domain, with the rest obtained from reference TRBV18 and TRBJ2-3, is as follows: NAGVMQNPRHLVRRRGQEARLRCSPMKGHSHVYWYRQLPEEGLKFMVYLQKENIIDESGMPKERFSAEFPKEGPSILRIQQVVRGDSAAYFCASSPRGSTDTQYFGPGTRLTVL.

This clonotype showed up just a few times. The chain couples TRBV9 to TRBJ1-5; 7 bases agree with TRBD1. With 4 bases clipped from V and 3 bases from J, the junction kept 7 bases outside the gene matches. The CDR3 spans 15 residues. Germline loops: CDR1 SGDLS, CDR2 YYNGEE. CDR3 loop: CASSPTGQNNQPQHF. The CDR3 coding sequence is TGTGCCAGCAGCCCAACGGGACAGAACAATCAGCCCCAGCATTTT.

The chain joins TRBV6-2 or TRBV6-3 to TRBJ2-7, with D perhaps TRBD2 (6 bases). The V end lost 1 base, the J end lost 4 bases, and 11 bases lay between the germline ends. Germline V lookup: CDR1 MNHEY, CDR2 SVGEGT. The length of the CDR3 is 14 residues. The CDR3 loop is CASSYWGSGYEQYF. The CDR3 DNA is TGTGCCAGCAGTTACTGGGGTAGCGGATACGAGCAGTACTTC.